This T cell receptor beta chain was recorded in a study of blood T cell repertoires in COVID-19. Background on the study: From T cells, B-cell-depleted T cells, or PBMCs came the material, which was cDNA or gDNA.

Germline lookup yields CDR1 MNHEY and CDR2 SVGAGI. Trimming took 5 bases from V and 3 from J, leaving 16 bases between them. This CDR3 comprises 15 residues. Profiling relied on immunoSEQ multiplex PCR, and the TCRdb table lists in-frame clones only, not all of them. The repertoire consists of approximately 52,000 clones, with approximately 89% occurring once and the leading ten covering 2.5% to 3.5%. The sequence came from a man in his fifties or sixties with acute or convalescent COVID-19. Input material: peripheral blood. V is TRBV6-5 and J is TRBJ1-1, with D tentatively TRBD1 (6 bases). The CDR3: CASSPGQLVDTEAFF. The CDR3 DNA reads TGTGCCAGCAGTCCCGGACAGCTGGTCGACACTGAAGCTTTCTTT.